These 2 T cell receptor beta chains originate from one sample sequenced in a study of T cells in Graves' hyperthyroidism and ophthalmopathy. Template material for amplifying TCR beta CDR3 regions consisted of RNA transcripts. During a first-round RT-PCR of the TCR CDR3, the HTBI primer set was used. TCRdb reprocessed the multiplex PCR reads with MiXCR, giving one entry per CDR3 protein. The repertoire holds 600,000 to 750,000 distinct CDR3 sequences, 15% to 20% seen once, with around 15% in the top ten. The sample comprised blood. The receptors stem from a man in his fifties or sixties with Graves' hyperthyroidism.

For this clonotype: A much more abundant neighbour one base away suggests this may be a read error. The V gene is TRBV28, the J gene TRBJ2-7, with TRBD1 identical over 8 bases. The CDR3 extends over 14 amino acids. The V gene's germline CDR1 is MDHEN and CDR2 SYDVKM. V lost 6 bases to trimming and J lost 3 bases; unmatched junction nucleotides: 7. CDR3 amino acids: CASRPSGQGYEQYF. Here the CDR3 DNA reads TGTGCCAGCAGACCGTCCGGACAGGGCTACGAGCAGTACTTC.

As regards this clonotype: At one of its ends the junction is not consistent with the germline gene, which may arise from a read error. This chain uses TRBV19 with TRBJ2-7, with 7 nucleotides matching TRBD2. The germline V gene has CDR1 LNHDA and CDR2 SQIVND (reference sequence). This CDR3 spans 12 amino acids. CDR3 loop: CASSPRGDEQCF. The DNA for the CDR3 is TGTGCCAGTAGCCCCCGGGGGGACGAGCAGTGCTTC.